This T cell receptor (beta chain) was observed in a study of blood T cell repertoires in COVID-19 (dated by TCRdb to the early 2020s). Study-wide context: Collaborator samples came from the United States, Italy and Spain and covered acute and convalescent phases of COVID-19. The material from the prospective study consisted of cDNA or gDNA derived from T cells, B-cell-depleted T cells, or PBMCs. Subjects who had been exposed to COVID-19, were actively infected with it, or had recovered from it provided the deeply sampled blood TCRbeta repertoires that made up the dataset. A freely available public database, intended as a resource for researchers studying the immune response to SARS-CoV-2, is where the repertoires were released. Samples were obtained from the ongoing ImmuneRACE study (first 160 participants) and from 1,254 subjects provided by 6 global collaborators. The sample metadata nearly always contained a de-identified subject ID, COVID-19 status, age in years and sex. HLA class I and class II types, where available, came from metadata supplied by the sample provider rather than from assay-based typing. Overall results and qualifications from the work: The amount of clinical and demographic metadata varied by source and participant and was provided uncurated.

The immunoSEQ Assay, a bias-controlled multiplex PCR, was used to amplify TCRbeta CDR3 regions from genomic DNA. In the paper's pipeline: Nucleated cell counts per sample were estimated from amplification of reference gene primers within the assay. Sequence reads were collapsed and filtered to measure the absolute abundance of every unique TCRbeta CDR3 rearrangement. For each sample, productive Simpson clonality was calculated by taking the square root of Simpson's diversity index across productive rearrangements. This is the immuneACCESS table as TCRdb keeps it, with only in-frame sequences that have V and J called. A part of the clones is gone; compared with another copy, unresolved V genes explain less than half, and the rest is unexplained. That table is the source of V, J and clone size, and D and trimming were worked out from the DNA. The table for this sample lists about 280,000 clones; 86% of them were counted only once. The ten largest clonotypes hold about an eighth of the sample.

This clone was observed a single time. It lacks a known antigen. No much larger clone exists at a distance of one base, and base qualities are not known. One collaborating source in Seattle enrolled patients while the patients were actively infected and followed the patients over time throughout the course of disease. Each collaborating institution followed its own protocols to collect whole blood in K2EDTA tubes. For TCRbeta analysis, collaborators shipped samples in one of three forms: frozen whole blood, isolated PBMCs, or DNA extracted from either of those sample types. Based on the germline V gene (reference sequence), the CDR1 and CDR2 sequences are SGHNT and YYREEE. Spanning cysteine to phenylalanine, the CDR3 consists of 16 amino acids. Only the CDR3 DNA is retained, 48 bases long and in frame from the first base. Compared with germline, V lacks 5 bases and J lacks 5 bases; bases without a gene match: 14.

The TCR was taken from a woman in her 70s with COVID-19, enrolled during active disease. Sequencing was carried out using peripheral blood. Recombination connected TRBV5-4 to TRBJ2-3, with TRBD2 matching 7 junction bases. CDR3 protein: CASRYRGDSARDTQYF. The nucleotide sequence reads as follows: TGTGCCAGCAGGTATCGGGGGGACTCGGCAAGAGATACGCAGTATTTT.